The rows below give T cell receptor beta chains drawn from one sample of a study of T cell repertoires in ileal Crohn's disease. TCRdb's copy holds only in-frame clones and misses some; the assay was immunoSEQ multiplex PCR. The profile shows under 6,000 clones, approximately 78% of them singletons. Sample: ileal tissue. All receptors derive from an adult with Crohn's disease. The CDR3 runs from the conserved cysteine through the conserved F or W. Each record gives: V gene, clone size, D gene, J gene, CDR3 DNA, CDR3 protein. The D gene is left open where the match is weak. The size entry is marked missing in some rows and otherwise reads once, few, many or a size class.

v_gene: TRBV7-3; abundance: NA; d_gene: TRBD2; j_gene: TRBJ2-1; CDR3nt: TGTGCCAGCAGCTCAGGACCTCCGGGACTAGCTACCTACAATGAGCAGTTCTTC; CDR3aa: CASSSGPPGLATYNEQFF
v_gene: TRBV9; abundance: once; d_gene: TRBD2; j_gene: TRBJ2-3; CDR3nt: TGTGCCAGCAGCGTCCAGTCGGGGGTGGGGAGGGCAGATACGCAGTATTTT; CDR3aa: CASSVQSGVGRADTQYF
v_gene: TRBV6-1; abundance: NA; d_gene: TRBD1; j_gene: TRBJ2-7; CDR3nt: TGTGCCACAAAGAGACAGGGGCCGTACGAGCAGTACTTC; CDR3aa: CATKRQGPYEQYF
v_gene: TRBV5-1; abundance: few; d_gene: TRBD2; j_gene: TRBJ2-1; CDR3nt: TGCGCCAGCAGCCGGACCGGGGGGGCCTACAATGAGCAGTTCTTC; CDR3aa: CASSRTGGAYNEQFF
v_gene: TRBV5-1; abundance: NA; d_gene: NA; j_gene: TRBJ2-5; CDR3nt: TGCGCCAGCAGCTTGGGGACAGCTAAAGAGACCCAGTACTTC; CDR3aa: CASSLGTAKETQYF
v_gene: TRBV5-6; abundance: once; d_gene: NA; j_gene: TRBJ2-7; CDR3nt: TGTGCCAGCAGAGGCGGCTACCCCCGCGACGAGCAGTACTTC; CDR3aa: CASRGGYPRDEQYF
v_gene: TRBV9; abundance: NA; d_gene: NA; j_gene: TRBJ2-3; CDR3nt: TGTGCCAGCAGCTTGGTAGGGGGCACAGATACGCAGTATTTT; CDR3aa: CASSLVGGTDTQYF
v_gene: TRBV6-1; abundance: NA; d_gene: TRBD2; j_gene: TRBJ2-3; CDR3nt: TGTGCCAGCAGCGTAACTAGCGGGGGGGCAGATACGCAGTATTTT; CDR3aa: CASSVTSGGADTQYF
v_gene: TRBV5-1; abundance: NA; d_gene: NA; j_gene: TRBJ1-1; CDR3nt: TGCGCCAGCAGGTTCCACTTTATGAACACTGAAGCTTTCTTT; CDR3aa: CASRFHFMNTEAFF
v_gene: TRBV7-2; abundance: NA; d_gene: NA; j_gene: TRBJ1-3; CDR3nt: TGTGCCAGCAGCTTACAGGGTTTTTCCGGAAACACCATATATTTT; CDR3aa: CASSLQGFSGNTIYF
v_gene: TRBV10-3; abundance: NA; d_gene: NA; j_gene: TRBJ1-2; CDR3nt: TGTGCCACGACTTCGCCGATGAACTATGGCTACACCTTC; CDR3aa: CATTSPMNYGYTF
v_gene: TRBV6-1; abundance: NA; d_gene: NA; j_gene: TRBJ1-1; CDR3nt: TGTGCCAGCAGTGGACAGGCGAACACTGAAGCTTTCTTT; CDR3aa: CASSGQANTEAFF
v_gene: TRBV18; abundance: NA; d_gene: NA; j_gene: TRBJ2-7; CDR3nt: TGTGCCAGCTCACCCCTTTTCCTAACCGGTGCGGCATACGGGCAGTACTTC; CDR3aa: CASSPLFLTGAAYGQYF
v_gene: TRBV7-2; abundance: NA; d_gene: TRBD1; j_gene: TRBJ2-1; CDR3nt: TGTGCCAGGCGGGACAGGGGTCGAAATGAGCAGTTCTTC; CDR3aa: CARRDRGRNEQFF
v_gene: TRBV28; abundance: large; d_gene: NA; j_gene: TRBJ2-1; CDR3nt: TGTGCCAGCAGGGCCGACAGGCAGGATGAGCAGTTCTTC; CDR3aa: CASRADRQDEQFF
v_gene: TRBV30; abundance: NA; d_gene: NA; j_gene: TRBJ2-1; CDR3nt: TGTGCCTGGAGGGCAATGGGACTTCCTGAGCAGTTCTTC; CDR3aa: CAWRAMGLPEQFF
v_gene: TRBV9; abundance: NA; d_gene: TRBD1; j_gene: TRBJ1-1; CDR3nt: TGTGCCAGCAGCCAACGACAGGGGGAGTTTACTGAAGCTTTCTTT; CDR3aa: CASSQRQGEFTEAFF
v_gene: TRBV27; abundance: NA; d_gene: NA; j_gene: TRBJ1-3; CDR3nt: TGTGCCAGCACCCTCTCTGGAAACACCATATATTTT; CDR3aa: CASTLSGNTIYF
v_gene: TRBV19; abundance: NA; d_gene: TRBD2; j_gene: TRBJ2-7; CDR3nt: TGTGCCAGTAGTCCGACTAGCGGGGAATACGAGCAGTACTTC; CDR3aa: CASSPTSGEYEQYF
v_gene: TRBV21-1; abundance: NA; d_gene: NA; j_gene: TRBJ2-2; CDR3nt: TGTGCCAGCACCCTTCCTAGTACCACCGGGGAGCTGTTTTTT; CDR3aa: CASTLPSTTGELFF
v_gene: TRBV9; abundance: NA; d_gene: TRBD1; j_gene: TRBJ1-2; CDR3nt: TGTGCCAGCAGCGTAGTGGACAGGGGGTATAGTGGCTACACCTTC; CDR3aa: CASSVVDRGYSGYTF
v_gene: TRBV4-1; abundance: NA; d_gene: TRBD2; j_gene: TRBJ2-6; CDR3nt: TGCGCCAGCAGCCAAGATGTCTTTACTAGCGGGGTCGTTGACTCTGGGGCCAACGTCCTGACTTTC; CDR3aa: CASSQDVFTSGVVDSGANVLTF
v_gene: TRBV6-1; abundance: few; d_gene: NA; j_gene: TRBJ2-7; CDR3nt: TGTGCCAGCAGGCCCAGGGGGCGGGGGATCGGGGAGCAGTACTTC; CDR3aa: CASRPRGRGIGEQYF
v_gene: TRBV11-3; abundance: few; d_gene: NA; j_gene: TRBJ2-1; CDR3nt: TGTGCCAGCAGCTTAGAGGGGACTGCGAGCTCCTACAATGAGCAGTTCTTC; CDR3aa: CASSLEGTASSYNEQFF
v_gene: TRBV6-1; abundance: NA; d_gene: NA; j_gene: TRBJ1-6; CDR3nt: TGTGCCAGCAGTGAAGAAGGGGGATGGTCACCCCTCCACTTT; CDR3aa: CASSEEGGWSPLHF
v_gene: TRBV14; abundance: NA; d_gene: NA; j_gene: TRBJ1-1; CDR3nt: TGTGCCAGCAGCCAAGCTCTGGGTCCGAGGGTGAGCACTGAAGCTTTCTTT; CDR3aa: CASSQALGPRVSTEAFF
v_gene: TRBV10-3; abundance: NA; d_gene: NA; j_gene: TRBJ1-2; CDR3nt: TGTGCCATCAGTGCATACTATGGCTACACCTTC; CDR3aa: CAISAYYGYTF
v_gene: TRBV5-3; abundance: NA; d_gene: NA; j_gene: TRBJ1-4; CDR3nt: TGTGCCAGAAGCTTGGTACAGGCTAATGACAAACTGTTTTTT; CDR3aa: CARSLVQANDKLFF
v_gene: TRBV7-3; abundance: NA; d_gene: TRBD2; j_gene: TRBJ2-7; CDR3nt: TGTGCCAGCAGCTTACAAGCGGGGGGCCTTCCGGAGCAGTACTTC; CDR3aa: CASSLQAGGLPEQYF
v_gene: TRBV7-9; abundance: medium-sized; d_gene: NA; j_gene: TRBJ1-1; CDR3nt: TGTGCCAGCAGCTTAGTACCGGAGACCATAGGTACTGAAGCTTTCTTT; CDR3aa: CASSLVPETIGTEAFF
v_gene: TRBV11-2; abundance: NA; d_gene: NA; j_gene: TRBJ2-7; CDR3nt: TGTGCCAGCAGCTTAGGTACGACAGGCGAGCAGTACTTC; CDR3aa: CASSLGTTGEQYF
v_gene: TRBV30; abundance: NA; d_gene: NA; j_gene: TRBJ2-3; CDR3nt: TGTGCCTGGAGTTCCTCTCGGGATACGCAGTATTTT; CDR3aa: CAWSSSRDTQYF
v_gene: TRBV30; abundance: NA; d_gene: NA; j_gene: TRBJ1-6; CDR3nt: TGTGCCTGGAGTAATGACATAGGAAGTTCACCCCTCCACTTT; CDR3aa: CAWSNDIGSSPLHF
v_gene: TRBV23-1; abundance: few; d_gene: TRBD1; j_gene: TRBJ2-7; CDR3nt: TGCGCCAGACCAACAGGGGGTCAGTACGAGCAGTACTTC; CDR3aa: CARPTGGQYEQYF
v_gene: TRBV9; abundance: NA; d_gene: NA; j_gene: TRBJ2-1; CDR3nt: TGTGCCAGCAGCGTAGTGGGGGGGGGCCGCAATGAGCAGTTCTTC; CDR3aa: CASSVVGGGRNEQFF
v_gene: TRBV6-6; abundance: NA; d_gene: TRBD2; j_gene: TRBJ2-4; CDR3nt: TGTGCCAGCAGAAGCCAAGCGGGGCTCAAAAACATTCAGTACTTC; CDR3aa: CASRSQAGLKNIQYF
v_gene: TRBV27; abundance: once; d_gene: NA; j_gene: TRBJ2-1; CDR3nt: TGTGCCAGCAGTTTTTCGGGTCGGGGAAATGAGCAGTTCTTC; CDR3aa: CASSFSGRGNEQFF
v_gene: TRBV18; abundance: NA; d_gene: TRBD2; j_gene: TRBJ2-1; CDR3nt: TGTGCCAGCTCACCAGGTCTAGCGGGGGCCTACAATGAGCAGTTCTTC; CDR3aa: CASSPGLAGAYNEQFF
v_gene: TRBV7-3; abundance: NA; d_gene: TRBD2; j_gene: TRBJ2-5; CDR3nt: TGTGCCAGCAGCCGAGGGACTAGCGGGGGAGGAGAGACCCAGTACTTC; CDR3aa: CASSRGTSGGGETQYF
v_gene: TRBV7-8; abundance: NA; d_gene: NA; j_gene: TRBJ2-2; CDR3nt: TGTGCCAGCAGCTTAGGATCCCTACCACCTGGGGAGCTGTTTTTT; CDR3aa: CASSLGSLPPGELFF
v_gene: TRBV4-1; abundance: NA; d_gene: NA; j_gene: TRBJ2-5; CDR3nt: TGCGCCAGCAGCCAAGATCAGGAGACCCAGTACTTC; CDR3aa: CASSQDQETQYF
v_gene: TRBV7-2; abundance: NA; d_gene: NA; j_gene: TRBJ2-3; CDR3nt: TGTGCCAGCAGCTTAGGGTTGGGCTTGCTTTCCACAGATACGCAGTATTTT; CDR3aa: CASSLGLGLLSTDTQYF
v_gene: TRBV11-2; abundance: NA; d_gene: TRBD1; j_gene: TRBJ1-2; CDR3nt: TGTGCCAGCAGCTTAGCGTTAGGGGGACAGGGGAGAAATGGCTACACCTTC; CDR3aa: CASSLALGGQGRNGYTF
v_gene: TRBV30; abundance: NA; d_gene: TRBD1; j_gene: TRBJ2-7; CDR3nt: TGTGCCTACCGGGACAGGTACGAGCAGTACTTC; CDR3aa: CAYRDRYEQYF
v_gene: TRBV7-2; abundance: NA; d_gene: TRBD1; j_gene: TRBJ2-2; CDR3nt: TGTGCCAGCAAGGAACAGGGGGGCGTTGGAACCGGGGAGCTGTTTTTT; CDR3aa: CASKEQGGVGTGELFF
v_gene: TRBV30; abundance: NA; d_gene: NA; j_gene: TRBJ1-2; CDR3nt: TGTGCCTGGAGTGTACAGGTGACAAATGGCTACACCTTC; CDR3aa: CAWSVQVTNGYTF
v_gene: TRBV7-2; abundance: NA; d_gene: TRBD1; j_gene: TRBJ2-7; CDR3nt: TGTGCCAGCAGCTCCCACAGGGGATACGAGCAGTACTTC; CDR3aa: CASSSHRGYEQYF
v_gene: TRBV19; abundance: NA; d_gene: NA; j_gene: TRBJ2-5; CDR3nt: TGTGCCAGTAAAGCCCCCCAGGTCCAAGAGACCCAGTACTTC; CDR3aa: CASKAPQVQETQYF
v_gene: TRBV6-5; abundance: NA; d_gene: TRBD1; j_gene: TRBJ1-2; CDR3nt: TGTGCCAGCAGTCCACGGACAGGGTGGGGGAATGGCTACACCTTC; CDR3aa: CASSPRTGWGNGYTF
v_gene: TRBV6-1; abundance: few; d_gene: NA; j_gene: TRBJ2-7; CDR3nt: TGTGCCAGTTGGTCAGATGGGGCGGGGGCCCGGAGCTTC; CDR3aa: CASWSDGAGARSF
v_gene: TRBV28; abundance: few; d_gene: TRBD1; j_gene: TRBJ1-1; CDR3nt: TGTGCCAGCAGTTCCACCACAGGGGGCACTGAAGCTTTCTTT; CDR3aa: CASSSTTGGTEAFF
v_gene: TRBV27; abundance: NA; d_gene: NA; j_gene: TRBJ1-1; CDR3nt: TGTGCCAGCAGTTTCGGACTTAAAGCTGAAGCTTTCTTT; CDR3aa: CASSFGLKAEAFF
v_gene: TRBV6-6; abundance: NA; d_gene: NA; j_gene: TRBJ2-3; CDR3nt: TGTGCCAGCAGACTTGACAAAGATACGCAGTATTTT; CDR3aa: CASRLDKDTQYF
v_gene: TRBV30; abundance: NA; d_gene: TRBD1; j_gene: TRBJ2-3; CDR3nt: TGTGCCTGGAGTACAGGGGGTAGCACAGATACGCAGTATTTT; CDR3aa: CAWSTGGSTDTQYF
v_gene: TRBV19; abundance: NA; d_gene: TRBD1; j_gene: TRBJ1-3; CDR3nt: TGTGCCAGTAGTATGGGACAGGGCTCCGGAAACACCATATATTTT; CDR3aa: CASSMGQGSGNTIYF
v_gene: TRBV11-2; abundance: NA; d_gene: NA; j_gene: TRBJ2-7; CDR3nt: TGTGCCAGCAGCTTATATATGTCCTACGAGCAGTACTTC; CDR3aa: CASSLYMSYEQYF
v_gene: TRBV11-1; abundance: few; d_gene: NA; j_gene: TRBJ2-7; CDR3nt: TGTGCCAGCAGGGCGGGACAGACCTACGAGCAGTACTTC; CDR3aa: CASRAGQTYEQYF
v_gene: TRBV7-6; abundance: NA; d_gene: NA; j_gene: TRBJ1-1; CDR3nt: TGTGCCAGCAGCTTATCGGGGATAACAGAAGCTTTCTTT; CDR3aa: CASSLSGITEAFF
v_gene: TRBV9; abundance: NA; d_gene: TRBD1; j_gene: TRBJ1-4; CDR3nt: TGTGCCAGCAGCGTAGAGGGACAGATAAATGAAAAACTGTTTTTT; CDR3aa: CASSVEGQINEKLFF